Below, one T cell receptor (beta chain) is given with its context. The antigen remains undetermined. The data stem from a study of tumor and adjacent non-tumor tissue in lung cancer. The overall study: Each sample yielded approximately 4 million productive TCRbeta reads on average.

V was pared by 6 bases and J by 10 bases, with 15 bases between. This CDR3 is built from 13 residues. The germline V gene encodes CDR1 SGHAT and CDR2 FQNNGV. Notes on the study in general: Significantly higher TCR diversity was found in tumor than normal lung. Tumor TCR diversity, when higher, was linked to shorter survival.

This sample's RNA came from whole unsorted tissue. The library came from three nested PCR rounds adapted from ARM-PCR protocols. TCRdb re-called the multiplex PCR reads through MiXCR, storing one row per CDR3 protein. The sample records 90,000 to 130,000 distinct CDR3 sequences, approximately 80% being singletons. The sequencing sample was made of lung tumor tissue. The V gene is TRBV11-2, the J gene TRBJ1-4; no clear D gene. The receptor was derived from a man aged 65 to 79 with non-small cell lung cancer. In nucleotides, the CDR3 is TGTGCCAGCAGGTTGGTCAGAGTAGGAAAACTGTTTTTT. This encodes CASRLVRVGKLFF.